The clone carrying this T cell receptor (beta chain) was observed at least ten times. What it recognizes is unknown. The CDR3 goes on 3 residues after the read ends, and that part is filled in from the germline J gene. The germline gives CDR1 GTSNPN, CDR2 SVGIG (reference sequence). This CDR3 comprises 16 residues. V was clipped by 0 bases and J by 2 bases; unmatched bases: 8. The sample belongs to a study of T cell clonality in common variable immunodeficiency. Study-wide points: Compared with healthy controls, CVID subjects showed increased TCRbeta clonality, mostly in about a third.

Using immunoSEQ multiplex PCR, the repertoire was profiled, and TCRdb retains in-frame clones only, with some absent. Sampling found around 55,000 clones, none seen once. This receptor was identified in a person between 18 and 75 years old in good health. Input material: peripheral blood mononuclear cells. V usage is TRBV30 and J usage is TRBJ2-3; TRBD1 matches 7 bases. CDR3 DNA (partial): TGTGCCTGGAGTGTACTCGGGACAGCACTCACAGATACG. This sequence encodes CAWSVLGTALTDT. The full CDR3 is CAWSVLGTALTDTQYF.